The present entry profiles one T cell receptor beta chain with its context. Sequencing was performed with immunoSEQ multiplex PCR; in TCRdb, only in-frame clones are kept and a portion is missing. The sample has about 310,000 clones; around 84% are singletons. The sample is drawn from a study of blood T cell repertoires in COVID-19. Participant-given clinical history determined each cohort assignment. Exposed volunteers were people who met a COVID-19 case within 2 weeks before study entry. The CDR3 is 19 amino acids. After removal of 1 base from V and 7 bases from J, the junction contained 14 bases not matched to a gene. Germline values: CDR1 KGHSY, CDR2 FQNENV.

The chain combines TRBV16 with TRBJ2-2, with 11 nucleotides matching TRBD1. Sequencing used PBMCs or T cells enriched from blood (not recorded which). This TCR was recovered from a woman in her 30s who had been exposed to COVID-19. The CDR3 DNA reads TGTGCCAGCAGCCAATTCGGGTTTGGACAGGGGGCGGTGGGCGGGGAGCTGTTTTTT. Protein: CASSQFGFGQGAVGGELFF.